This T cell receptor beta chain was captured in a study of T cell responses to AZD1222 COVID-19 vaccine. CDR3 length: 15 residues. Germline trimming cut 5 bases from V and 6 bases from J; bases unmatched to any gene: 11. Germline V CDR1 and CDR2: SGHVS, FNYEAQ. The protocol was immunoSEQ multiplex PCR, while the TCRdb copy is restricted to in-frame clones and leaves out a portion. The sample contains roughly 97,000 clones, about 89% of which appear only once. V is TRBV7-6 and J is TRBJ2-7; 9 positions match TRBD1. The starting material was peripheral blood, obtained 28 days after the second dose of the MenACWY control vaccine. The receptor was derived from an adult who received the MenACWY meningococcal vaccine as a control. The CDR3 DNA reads TGTGCCAGCAGCATACAACAGGGGGCGGGGAGCGAGCAGTACTTC. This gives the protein CASSIQQGAGSEQYF.